Below, 5 T cell receptor beta chains from the same sample are listed, as sequenced in a study of cytotoxic CD8 clonotypes in ibrutinib-treated CLL. Sequencing used immunoSEQ multiplex PCR; TCRdb keeps in-frame clones, though not all of them. The table records 45,000 or so clones, around three fifths of them present only once. Sequencing was performed on PBMCs, taken after 24 months of ibrutinib treatment. These receptor sequences come from a human donor with chronic lymphocytic leukemia.

V usage is TRBV11-2 and J usage is TRBJ2-3; no clear D. The CDR3 contains 13 residues. V lost 1 base, J lost 4 bases, and 6 bases lay in between. Germline loops: CDR1 SGHAT, CDR2 FQNNGV. This chain's CDR3 is CASSLGFPDTQYF. CDR3 in DNA: TGTGCCAGCAGCTTAGGCTTTCCAGATACGCAGTATTTT.

The rearrangement uses TRBV6-6 and TRBJ1-1; TRBD1 is a possible D gene (6 bases). The CDR3 is 12 amino acids. From germline, CDR1 is MNHNY and CDR2 SVGAGI (reference sequence). V dropped 6 bases and J dropped 7 bases, with 12 bases sitting between them. The CDR3 sequence is CASRQDSSEAFF. The CDR3 DNA is TGTGCCAGCAGGCAGGACAGTAGTGAAGCTTTCTTT.

The chain has TRBV14 and TRBJ2-2; a weak D match, TRBD1 (6 bases). CDR3 length equals 15 residues. Germline V gives CDR1 SGHDN, CDR2 FVKESK. V lost 1 base and J lost 3, with 9 bases in between. CDR3 sequence reads: CASSQGQGYTGELFF. In nucleotides, the CDR3 is TGTGCCAGCAGCCAAGGGCAGGGGTACACCGGGGAGCTGTTTTTT.

This clone was found many times. The rearrangement joins TRBV19 to TRBJ2-3; the D is unclear. The length of the CDR3 is 12 residues. V was cut by 6 bases and J by 5 bases, with 9 bases left in between. Germline-derived CDR1 and CDR2 are LNHDA and SQIVND (reference sequence). CDR3: CASRQSGDTQYF. The CDR3 DNA sequence: TGTGCCAGTAGACAGTCGGGAGATACGCAGTATTTT.

This sequence joins TRBV5-1 and TRBJ2-5, with 10 bases identical to TRBD2. Germline CDR1 SGHRS, CDR2 YFSETQ. The ends lost 7 bases at V and 3 bases at J; junction bases unmatched: 6. This CDR3 spans 14 amino acids. The CDR3, as DNA: TGCGCCAGCCGCTCCCTAGCGGGGGAAGAGACCCAGTACTTC. This encodes CASRSLAGEETQYF.